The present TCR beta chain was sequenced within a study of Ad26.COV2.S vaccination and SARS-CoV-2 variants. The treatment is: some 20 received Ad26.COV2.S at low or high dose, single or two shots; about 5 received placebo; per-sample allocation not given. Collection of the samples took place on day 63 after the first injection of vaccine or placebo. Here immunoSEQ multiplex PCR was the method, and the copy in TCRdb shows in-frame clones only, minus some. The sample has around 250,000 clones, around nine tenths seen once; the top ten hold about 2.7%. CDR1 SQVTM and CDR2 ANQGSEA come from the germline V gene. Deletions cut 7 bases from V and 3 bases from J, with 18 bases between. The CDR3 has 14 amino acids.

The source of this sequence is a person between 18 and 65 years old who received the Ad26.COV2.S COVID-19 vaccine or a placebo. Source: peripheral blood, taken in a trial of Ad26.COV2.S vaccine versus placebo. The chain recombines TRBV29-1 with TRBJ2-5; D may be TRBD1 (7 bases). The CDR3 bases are TGCAGCGGGCAGGGGGGCCATGAGAAAGAGACCCAGTACTTC. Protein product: CSGQGGHEKETQYF. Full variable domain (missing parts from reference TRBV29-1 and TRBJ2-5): SAVISQKPSRDICQRGTSLTIQCQVDSQVTMMFWYRQQPGQSLTLIATANQGSEATYESGFVIDKFPISRPNLTFSTLTVSNMSPEDSSIYLCSGQGGHEKETQYFGPGTRLLVL.